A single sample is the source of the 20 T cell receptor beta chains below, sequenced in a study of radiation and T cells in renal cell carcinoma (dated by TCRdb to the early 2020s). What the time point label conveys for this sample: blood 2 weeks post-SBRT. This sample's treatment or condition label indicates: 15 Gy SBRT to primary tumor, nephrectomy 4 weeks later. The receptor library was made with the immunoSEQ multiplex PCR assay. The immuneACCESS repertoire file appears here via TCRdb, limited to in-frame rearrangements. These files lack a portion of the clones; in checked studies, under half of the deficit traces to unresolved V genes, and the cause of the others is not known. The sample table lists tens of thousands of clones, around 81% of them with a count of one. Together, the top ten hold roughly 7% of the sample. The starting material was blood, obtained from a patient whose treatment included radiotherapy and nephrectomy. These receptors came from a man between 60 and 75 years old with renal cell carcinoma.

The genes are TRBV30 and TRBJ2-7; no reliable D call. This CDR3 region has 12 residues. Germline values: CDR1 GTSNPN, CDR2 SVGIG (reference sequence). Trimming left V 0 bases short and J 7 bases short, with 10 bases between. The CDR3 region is CAWSVVGREQYF. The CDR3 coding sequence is TGTGCCTGGAGTGTTGTAGGGCGGGAGCAGTACTTC.

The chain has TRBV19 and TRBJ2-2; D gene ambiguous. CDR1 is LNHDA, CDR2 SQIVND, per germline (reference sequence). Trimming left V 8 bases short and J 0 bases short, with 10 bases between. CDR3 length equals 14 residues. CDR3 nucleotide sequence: TGTGCCAGTCTGTCCTGGACGAACACCGGGGAGCTGTTTTTT. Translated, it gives CASLSWTNTGELFF.

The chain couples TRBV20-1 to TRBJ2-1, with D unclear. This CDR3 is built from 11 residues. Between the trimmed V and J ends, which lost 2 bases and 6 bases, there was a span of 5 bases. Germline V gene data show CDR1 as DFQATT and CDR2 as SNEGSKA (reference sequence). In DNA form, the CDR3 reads TGCAGTGCTAGACTATTCAATGAGCAGTTCTTC. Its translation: CSARLFNEQFF.

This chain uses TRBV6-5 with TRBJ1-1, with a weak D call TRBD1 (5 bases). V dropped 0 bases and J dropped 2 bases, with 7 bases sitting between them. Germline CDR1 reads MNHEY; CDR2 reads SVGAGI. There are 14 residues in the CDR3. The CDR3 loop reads CASSYSGGNTEAFF. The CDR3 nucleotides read TGTGCCAGCAGTTACTCGGGGGGAAACACTGAAGCTTTCTTT.

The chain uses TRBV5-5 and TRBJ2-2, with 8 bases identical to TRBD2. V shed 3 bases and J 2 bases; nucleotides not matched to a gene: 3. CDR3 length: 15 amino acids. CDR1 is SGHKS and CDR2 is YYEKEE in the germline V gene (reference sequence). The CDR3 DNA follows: TGTGCCAGCAGCTATAGCGGGGTTAACACCGGGGAGCTGTTTTTT. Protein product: CASSYSGVNTGELFF.

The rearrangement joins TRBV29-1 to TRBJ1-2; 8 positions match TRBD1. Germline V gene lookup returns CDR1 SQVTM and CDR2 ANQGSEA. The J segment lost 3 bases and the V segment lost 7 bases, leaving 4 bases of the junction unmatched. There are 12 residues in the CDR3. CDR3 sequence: CSGGQADYGYTF. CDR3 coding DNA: TGCAGCGGGGGACAGGCCGACTATGGCTACACCTTC.

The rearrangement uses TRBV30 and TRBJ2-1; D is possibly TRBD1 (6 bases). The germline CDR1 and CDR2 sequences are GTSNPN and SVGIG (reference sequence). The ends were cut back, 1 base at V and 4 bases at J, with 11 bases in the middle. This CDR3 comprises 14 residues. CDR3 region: CAWSGGTTYNEQFF. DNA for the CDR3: TGTGCCTGGAGTGGAGGGACAACATACAATGAGCAGTTCTTC.

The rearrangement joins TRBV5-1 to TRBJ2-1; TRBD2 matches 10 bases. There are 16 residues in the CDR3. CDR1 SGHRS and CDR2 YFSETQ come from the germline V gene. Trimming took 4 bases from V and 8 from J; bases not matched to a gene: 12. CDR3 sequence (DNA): TGCGCCAGCAGCCATGCCGGGACTAGCGATTGGGATGAGCAGTTCTTC. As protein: CASSHAGTSDWDEQFF.

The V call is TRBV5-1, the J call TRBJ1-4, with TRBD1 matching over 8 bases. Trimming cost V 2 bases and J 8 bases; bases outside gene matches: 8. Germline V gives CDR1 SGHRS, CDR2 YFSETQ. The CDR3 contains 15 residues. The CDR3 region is CASSFLTGEEEKLFF. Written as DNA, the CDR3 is TGCGCCAGCAGCTTCCTGACAGGGGAGGAGGAAAAACTGTTTTTT. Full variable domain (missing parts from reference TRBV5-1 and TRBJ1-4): KAGVTQTPRYLIKTRGQQVTLSCSPISGHRSVSWYQQTPGQGLQFLFEYFSETQRNKGNFPGRFSGRQFSNSRSEMNVSTLELGDSALYLCASSFLTGEEEKLFFGSGTQLSVL.

CDR3 in amino acids: CAWSVPGGGISYTF. DNA of the CDR3: TGTGCCTGGAGTGTACCAGGGGGTGGTATAAGCTACACCTTC. The J gene is TRBJ1-2, the V gene TRBV30; the match to TRBD1 covers 7 bases. CDR1 and CDR2 from the germline V gene are GTSNPN and SVGIG (reference sequence). This CDR3 has 14 amino acids. J gave up 9 bases and V 0 bases, and 10 bases lay outside the gene matches.

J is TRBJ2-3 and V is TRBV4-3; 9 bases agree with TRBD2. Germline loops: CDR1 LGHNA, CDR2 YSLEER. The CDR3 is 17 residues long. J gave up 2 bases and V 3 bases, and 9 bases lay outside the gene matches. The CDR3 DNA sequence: TGCGCCAGCAGCCAGTTGCCCGGGACTAGCATCACAGATACGCAGTATTTT. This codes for CASSQLPGTSITDTQYF.

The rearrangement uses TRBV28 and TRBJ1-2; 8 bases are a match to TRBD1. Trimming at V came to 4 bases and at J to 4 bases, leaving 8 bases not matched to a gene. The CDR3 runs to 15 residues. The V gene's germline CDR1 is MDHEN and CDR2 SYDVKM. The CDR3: CASSYDDRGGYGYTF. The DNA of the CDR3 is TGTGCCAGCAGTTACGATGACAGGGGTGGCTATGGCTACACCTTC.

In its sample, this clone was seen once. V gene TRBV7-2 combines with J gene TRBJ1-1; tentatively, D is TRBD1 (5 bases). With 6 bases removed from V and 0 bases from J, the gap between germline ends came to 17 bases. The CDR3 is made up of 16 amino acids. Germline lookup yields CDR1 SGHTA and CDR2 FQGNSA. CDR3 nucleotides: TGTGCCAGCAGGAATAGGGAGGGGATCTTGAACACTGAAGCTTTCTTT. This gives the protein CASRNREGILNTEAFF.

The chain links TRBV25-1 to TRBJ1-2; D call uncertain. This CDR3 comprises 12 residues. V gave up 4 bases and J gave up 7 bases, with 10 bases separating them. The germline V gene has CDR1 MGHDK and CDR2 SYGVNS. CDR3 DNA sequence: TGTGCCAGCAGTGCGGGTGGAGTTGGCTACACCTTC. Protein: CASSAGGVGYTF.

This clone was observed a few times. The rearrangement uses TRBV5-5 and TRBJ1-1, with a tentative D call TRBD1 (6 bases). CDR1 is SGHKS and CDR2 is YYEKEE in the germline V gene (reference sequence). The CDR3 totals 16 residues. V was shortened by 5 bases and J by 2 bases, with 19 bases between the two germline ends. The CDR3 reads CASRPSGGASNTEAFF. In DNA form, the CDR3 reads TGTGCCAGCAGGCCCAGTGGGGGGGCATCAAACACTGAAGCTTTCTTT. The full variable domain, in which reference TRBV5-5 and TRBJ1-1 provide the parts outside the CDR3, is DAGVTQSPTHLIKTRGQQVTLRCSPISGHKSVSWYQQVLGQGPQFIFQYYEKEERGRGNFPDRFSARQFPNYSSELNVNALLLGDSALYLCASRPSGGASNTEAFFGQGTRLTVV.

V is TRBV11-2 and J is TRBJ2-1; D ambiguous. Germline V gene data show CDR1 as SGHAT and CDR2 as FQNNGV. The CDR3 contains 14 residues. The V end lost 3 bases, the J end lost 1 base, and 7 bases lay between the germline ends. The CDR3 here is CASSLGGSYNEQFF. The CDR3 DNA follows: TGTGCCAGCAGCTTGGGTGGTTCCTACAATGAGCAGTTCTTC.

Here the CDR3 DNA reads TGTGCCAGCAGCTTAGAGACTAACTATGGCTACACCTTC. Protein: CASSLETNYGYTF. The V call is TRBV7-9, the J call TRBJ1-2; D unclear. The CDR3 is 13 residues long. The V end lost 1 base, the J end lost 0 bases, and 3 bases lay between the germline ends. CDR1 and CDR2 (germline): SEHNR, FQNEAQ (reference sequence).

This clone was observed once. CDR3 amino acids: CSARGPYEQYF. In DNA, the CDR3 is TGCAGTGCCCGGGGTCCCTACGAGCAGTACTTC. The chain couples TRBV20-1 to TRBJ2-7; possible D gene TRBD2, 5 bases. This CDR3 contains 11 residues. Germline V gene lookup returns CDR1 DFQATT and CDR2 SNEGSKA (reference sequence). V was trimmed by 6 bases and J by 2 bases, leaving 8 bases between them.

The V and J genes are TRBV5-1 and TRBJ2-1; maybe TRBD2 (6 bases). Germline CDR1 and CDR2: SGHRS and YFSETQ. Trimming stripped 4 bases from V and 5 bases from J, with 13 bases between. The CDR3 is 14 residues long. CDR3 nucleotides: TGCGCCAGCAGCCCTCAGACTAGGGACAATGAGCAGTTCTTC. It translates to CASSPQTRDNEQFF.

The CDR3 loop is CATSRDGRANEKLFF. CDR3 DNA sequence: TGTGCCACCAGCAGAGATGGCAGGGCCAATGAAAAACTGTTTTTT. The chain recombines TRBV15 with TRBJ1-4, with D maybe TRBD1 (5 bases). With 0 bases removed from V and 5 bases from J, the gap between germline ends came to 10 bases. Germline values: CDR1 LNHNV, CDR2 YYDKDF (reference sequence). The length of the CDR3 is 15 residues. The entire variable domain, with the rest obtained from reference TRBV15 and TRBJ1-4, is as follows: DAMVIQNPRYQVTQFGKPVTLSCSQTLNHNVMYWYQQKSSQAPKLLFHYYDKDFNNEADTPDNFQSRRPNTSFCFLDIRSPGLGDTAMYLCATSRDGRANEKLFFGSGTQLSVL.